This T cell receptor beta chain was profiled in a study of Ad26.COV2.S vaccination and SARS-CoV-2 variants (dated by TCRdb to the early 2020s). Notes on the research overall: TCRbeta repertoire sequencing served as the tool for gauging how specific and how broad the SARS-CoV-2-reactive T cell receptors were following Ad26.COV2.S vaccination. The TCR-sequenced set comprised about 32 samples: around 20 Ad26.COV2.S vaccine recipients, 5 placebo recipients and 8 SARS-CoV-2 convalescent individuals. What the research found in general, with its limitations: Substantial breadth of spike-specific CD8+ and CD4+ T cell responses was reported after vaccination. Vaccine and placebo recipients had comparable non-spike TCR breadth, which fits with the vaccine containing only spike. The authors noted that total T cell responses may have been underestimated by the TCR breadth and depth analyses. Spike-specific TCR breadth was higher in Ad26.COV2.S recipients than in placebo recipients (P = 0.0014).

TCRbeta CDR3 regions were sequenced with the immunoSEQ Assay. After extraction, genomic DNA underwent amplification by bias-controlled multiplex PCR, followed by high-throughput sequencing. As for how the authors treated the data: Collapsing and filtering of sequences were performed to quantify the absolute abundance of each unique TCRbeta CDR3 region. Usable DNA was measured by amplifying reference genes present in all nucleated cells, and TCRbeta template counts were normalized to that usable DNA to estimate T cell fraction. Repertoire TCRs were annotated as SARS-CoV-2-specific when V gene, CDR3 amino acid sequence and J gene were exactly matched to a known reactive TCR set. MIRA supplied the reference SARS-CoV-2 TCR set, which was filtered for enrichment in COVID-19-positive ImmuneCODE repertoires so that public or cross-reactive TCRs were removed. Using the MIRA antigens, annotated TCRs were further analysed by specific ORF or by position within an ORF. Depth was the summed frequency of annotated unique rearrangements, while breadth was defined as annotated unique rearrangements over total unique productive rearrangements. TCR breadth was compared between groups using two-sided Wilcoxon rank-sum tests. This immuneACCESS table, as held by TCRdb, lists in-frame sequences with V and J called but not all clones. Of the missing ones, under half trace to an unresolved V gene in checked studies; the others have no known cause. V and J calls and clone size are those listed in that table; D and trimming were worked out from the DNA. For this sample the table gives around 86,000 clones, of which around 82% were detected only once. Together, the top ten hold approximately 15% of the sample.

After removal of 1 base from V and 4 bases from J, the junction retains 2 bases not matched to a gene. The germline V gene (reference sequence) specifies SEHNR as CDR1 and FQNEAQ as CDR2. The CDR3 spans 14 residues, from the cysteine through the phenylalanine. Only the CDR3 portion is preserved as DNA: 42 bases, with reading frame beginning at the first base. This specimen's time point label, per the study, means: individuals recovered from natural SARS-CoV-2 infection. About this clone: It has no known antigen specificity. No quality values exist for individual bases; no much larger clone is one base distant.

The source material was peripheral blood, sampled after recovery from COVID-19. Recombination linked TRBV7-9 to TRBJ2-3; TRBD2 matches 7 bases in the middle. This TCR came from a human donor who had recovered from COVID-19. The nucleotides read TGTGCCAGCAGCTTAGGCACTAGCGCAGATACGCAGTATTTT. Its translation is CASSLGTSADTQYF. With the portions outside the CDR3 filled from the reference TRBV7-9 and TRBJ2-3 genes, the complete variable region becomes DTGVSQNPRHKITKRGQNVTFRCDPISEHNRLYWYRQTLGQGPEFLTYFQNEAQLEKSRLLSDRFSAERPKGSFSTLEIQRTEQGDSAMYLCASSLGTSADTQYFGPGTRLTVL.